The rows below give T cell receptor beta chains drawn from one sample of a study of blood T cells in healthy people across ages. TCRdb analysed the 5' RACE reads with MiXCR anew, one entry per CDR3 protein. The sample has roughly 2 million distinct CDR3 sequences, around half seen once. Sample: blood. Receptors were obtained from a middle-aged woman in good health. The CDR3 runs from the conserved cysteine through the conserved F or W.

v_call,j_call,cdr3_aa
TRBV28,TRBJ1-2,CASSLVTGIYGYTF
TRBV6-5,TRBJ2-7,CASRRTGGTEQYF
TRBV21-1,TRBJ2-5,CARSTRSMYF
TRBV4-3,TRBJ2-1,CASSPEGLSSYNEQFF
TRBV28,TRBJ1-2,CASTQDRGISGYTF
TRBV20-1,TRBJ1-2,CSARASGDGYTF
TRBV5-1,TRBJ2-7,CASSKPTEAYEQYF
TRBV29-1,TRBJ1-1,CSVDPILGQGATEAFF
TRBV7-9,TRBJ2-3,CASSPVIGDTQYF
TRBV5-1,TRBJ2-5,CASSLVQPQETQYF
TRBV7-3,TRBJ2-7,CASSRALGYEQYF
TRBV20-1,TRBJ2-7,CSARDTGYDEQYF
TRBV7-2,TRBJ2-7,CASSLARLKETGGEQYF
TRBV11-2,TRBJ2-4,CASSPGTGAWEQYF
TRBV4-2,TRBJ1-3,CASSQHGGMNTIYF
TRBV7-8,TRBJ2-3,CASGASGVSDTQYF
TRBV13,TRBJ2-1,CASSLEVAGRAGNEQFF
TRBV6-2/TRBV6-3,TRBJ2-4,CASIPTGAKNIQYF
TRBV20-1,TRBJ1-5,CSARDPIAASNQPQHF
TRBV6-6,TRBJ2-1,CASSLSGEAEQFF
TRBV4-2,TRBJ2-1,CASSQGTRGSSYNEQFF
TRBV4-3,TRBJ1-5,CASSQNGGGNQPQHF
TRBV7-9,TRBJ1-2,CASSLADVGGYTF
TRBV28,TRBJ1-2,CASSTLWGYTF
TRBV4-3,TRBJ2-1,CASSLGRGLSEQFF
TRBV29-1,TRBJ2-7,CSAKSHRGGDEQYF
TRBV25-1,TRBJ2-3,CASSGRLAGGSTDTQYF
TRBV7-2,TRBJ2-1,CASSSVGEQFF
TRBV28,TRBJ2-5,CASSPFRVDQETQYF
TRBV9,TRBJ2-7,CASSVGGEPLYEQYF
TRBV28,TRBJ1-2,CATRPGVGGYTF
TRBV7-2,TRBJ2-3,CASSKSGAGGPTDTQYF
TRBV11-2,TRBJ1-6,CASSQNTGYNSPLHF